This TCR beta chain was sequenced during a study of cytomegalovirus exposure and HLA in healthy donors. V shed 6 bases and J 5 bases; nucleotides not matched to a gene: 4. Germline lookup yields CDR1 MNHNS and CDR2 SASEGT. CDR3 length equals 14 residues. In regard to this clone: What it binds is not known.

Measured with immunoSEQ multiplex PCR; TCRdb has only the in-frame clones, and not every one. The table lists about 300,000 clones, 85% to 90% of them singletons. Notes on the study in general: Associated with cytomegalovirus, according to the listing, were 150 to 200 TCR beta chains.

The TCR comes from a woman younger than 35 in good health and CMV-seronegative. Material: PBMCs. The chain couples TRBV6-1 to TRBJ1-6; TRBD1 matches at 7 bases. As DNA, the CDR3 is TGTGCCAGCAGCTCCGGGACAGATAATTCACCCCTCCACTTT. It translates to CASSSGTDNSPLHF.